The 5 T cell receptor beta chains listed next were all sequenced from one sample in a study of T cell clones after liver transplantation (dated by TCRdb to between 2019 and 2020). Libraries came from the immunoSEQ multiplex PCR assay. The immuneACCESS repertoire file appears here via TCRdb, limited to in-frame rearrangements. These files lack a portion of the clones; in checked studies, under half of the deficit traces to unresolved V genes, and the cause of the others is not known. This sample gives approximately 26,000 clones in total; approximately 71% of them show up just once. The ten largest clones take up approximately 2.8% of the sample. The time point label of this sample denotes: pre-transplant. Material: CD4+ T cells from blood, obtained before liver transplant. The origin of the receptors is a human donor who received a liver transplant.

The V call is TRBV6-1, the J call TRBJ1-1; D perhaps matches TRBD1 (5 bases). This CDR3 has 14 amino acids. V lost 2 bases to trimming and J lost 6 bases, with 13 bases between them. Germline V lookup: CDR1 MNHNS, CDR2 SASEGT. The CDR3 loop reads CASSEIRVGAEAFF. In nucleotides, the CDR3 is TGTGCCAGCAGTGAAATCAGGGTTGGGGCTGAAGCTTTCTTT.

The rearrangement joins TRBV28 to TRBJ1-5, with 8 bases matching TRBD1. Germline values: CDR1 MDHEN, CDR2 SYDVKM. J was trimmed by 2 bases and V by 3 bases; bases with no gene match: 3. The CDR3 consists of 15 residues. The CDR3 reads CASSFAGGGNQPQHF. CDR3 nucleotide sequence: TGTGCCAGCAGTTTTGCAGGGGGCGGCAATCAGCCCCAGCATTTT.

The rearrangement links TRBV7-2 to TRBJ1-3; 7 nucleotides agree with TRBD1. The CDR3 loop spans 15 amino acids. The germline CDR1 and CDR2 sequences are SGHTA and FQGNSA. V lost 3 bases to trimming and J lost 2 bases; unmatched junction nucleotides: 4. CDR3 loop: CASSLGQGAGNTIYF. CDR3 DNA: TGTGCCAGCAGCTTGGGGCAGGGGGCTGGAAACACCATATATTTT.

About this clone: Its ends do not fully match the called genes, so a read error is possible. V gene TRBV7-7 combines with J gene TRBJ2-1; 14 positions agree with TRBD2. The CDR3 spans 18 residues. Germline CDR1 and CDR2: SSHAT and FNYEAQ (reference sequence). CDR3 region: CASSSSGLAGVGNNEQFF. As DNA, the CDR3 is TGTGCTAGCAGCTCCTCGGGACTAGCGGGAGTGGGGAACAATGAGCAGTTCTTC.

CDR3 amino acids: CASNNQAGGKNIQYF. For the CDR3, the DNA is TGTGCCAGCAACAACCAAGCGGGGGGGAAAAACATTCAGTACTTC. The rearrangement joins TRBV6-1 to TRBJ2-4; 10 bases fit TRBD2. The V segment lost 7 bases and the J segment 4 bases; nucleotides outside the gene matches: 7. Germline assignment: CDR1 MNHNS and CDR2 SASEGT. This CDR3 is 15 amino acids long.